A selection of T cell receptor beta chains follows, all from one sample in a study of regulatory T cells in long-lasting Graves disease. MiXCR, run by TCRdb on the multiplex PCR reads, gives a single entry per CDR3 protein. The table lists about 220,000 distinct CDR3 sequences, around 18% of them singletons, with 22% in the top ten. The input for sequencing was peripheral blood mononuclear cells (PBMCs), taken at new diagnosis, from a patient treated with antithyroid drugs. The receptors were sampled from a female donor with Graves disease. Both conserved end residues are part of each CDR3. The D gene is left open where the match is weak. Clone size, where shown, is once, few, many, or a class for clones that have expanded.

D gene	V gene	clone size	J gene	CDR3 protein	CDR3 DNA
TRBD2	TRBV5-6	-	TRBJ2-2	CASSQRTSGKAPGELFF	TGTGCCAGCAGCCAGAGGACTAGCGGGAAGGCCCCCGGGGAGCTGTTTTTT
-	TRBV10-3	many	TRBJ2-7	CAISESGGKYEQYF	TGTGCCATCAGTGAGTCGGGCGGAAAATACGAGCAGTACTTC
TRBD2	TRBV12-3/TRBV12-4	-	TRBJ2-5	CASSYLAGAGKTQHF	TGTGCCAGCAGTTACTTAGCGGGTGCCGGAAAGACCCAGCACTTC
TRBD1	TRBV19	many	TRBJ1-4	CASTPITGGEGEKLFF	TGTGCCAGTACCCCAATTACAGGGGGCGAGGGTGAAAAACTGTTTTTT
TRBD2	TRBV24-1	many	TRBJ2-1	CATRRTSERDEQFF	TGTGCCACCAGGCGGACTAGCGAGCGAGATGAGCAGTTCTTC
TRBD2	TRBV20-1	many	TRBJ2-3	CSARGISRGRPDTQYF	TGCAGTGCTAGAGGAATCAGTCGCGGGAGACCAGATACGCAGTATTTT
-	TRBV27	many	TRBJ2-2	CASSLLARLNTGELFF	TGTGCCAGCAGTTTACTGGCCAGACTGAACACCGGGGAGCTGTTTTTT
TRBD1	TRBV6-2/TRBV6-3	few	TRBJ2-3	CASSLRDRVTDTQYF	TGTGCCAGCAGCCTCCGGGACAGGGTAACAGATACGCAGTATTTT
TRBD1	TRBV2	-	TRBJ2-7	CASCGTGGNEQYF	TGTGCCAGCTGTGGGACAGGGGGCAACGAGCAGTACTTC
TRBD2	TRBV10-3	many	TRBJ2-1	CAISDWTSGRVNEQFF	TGTGCCATCAGTGACTGGACTAGCGGGAGGGTTAATGAGCAGTTCTTC
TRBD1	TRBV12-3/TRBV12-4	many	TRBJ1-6	CASSSTGVESPLHF	TGTGCCAGCAGCAGTACAGGGGTAGAGTCACCCCTCCACTTT
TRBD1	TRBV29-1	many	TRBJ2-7	CSVVVRRGREQYF	TGCAGCGTCGTGGTTCGCAGGGGGCGCGAGCAGTACTTC
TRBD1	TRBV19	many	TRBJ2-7	CASSTQGDLSSEQYF	TGTGCCAGTAGTACACAGGGGGACCTATCTTCCGAGCAGTACTTC
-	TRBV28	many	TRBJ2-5	CASNGALGETQYF	TGTGCCAGCAACGGGGCACTTGGCGAGACCCAGTACTTC
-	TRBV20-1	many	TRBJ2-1	CSASRRAPYNEQFF	TGCAGTGCTAGTAGGCGGGCTCCCTACAATGAGCAGTTCTTC
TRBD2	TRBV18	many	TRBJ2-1	CASSPLLADNEQFF	TGTGCCAGCTCACCTCTACTAGCGGACAATGAGCAGTTCTTC
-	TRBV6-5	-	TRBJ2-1	CASSYSGTGIYNEQFF	TGTGCCAGCAGTTACTCCGGTACAGGGATCTACAATGAGCAGTTCTTC
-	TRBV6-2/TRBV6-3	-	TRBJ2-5	CASSYLPGETQYF	TGTGCCAGCAGTTACCTCCCGGGTGAGACCCAGTACTTC
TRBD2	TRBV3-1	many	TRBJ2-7	CASSQTSGRYEQYF	TGTGCCAGCAGCCAAACTAGCGGGAGGTACGAGCAGTACTTC
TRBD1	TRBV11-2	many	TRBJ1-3	CASSSPVYTTGGLSGNTIYF	TGTGCCAGCAGCTCTCCGGTTTACACGACAGGGGGATTGTCTGGAAACACCATATATTTT
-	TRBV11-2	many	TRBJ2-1	CASSLEFQLGYNEQFF	TGTGCCAGCAGCTTAGAATTCCAGCTGGGGTACAATGAGCAGTTCTTC
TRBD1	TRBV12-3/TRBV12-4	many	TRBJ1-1	CASSSTGGNEAFF	TGTGCCAGCAGCTCGACAGGGGGCAATGAAGCTTTCTTT
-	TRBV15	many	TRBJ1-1	CATSRGSLEAFF	TGTGCCACCAGCAGAGGTAGCCTTGAAGCTTTCTTT
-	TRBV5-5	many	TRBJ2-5	CASSRAGRETQYF	TGTGCCAGCAGCAGGGCAGGGAGGGAGACCCAGTACTTC
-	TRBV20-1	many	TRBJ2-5	CSAREAGVGAGGQYF	TGCAGTGCTAGAGAGGCGGGAGTCGGGGCAGGGGGCCAGTACTTC
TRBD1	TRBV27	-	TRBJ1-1	CASSLSQGGRSAFF	TGTGCCAGCAGTTTATCGCAGGGGGGAAGGTCAGCTTTCTTT
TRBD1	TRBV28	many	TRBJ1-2	CASTLGDRDYGYTF	TGTGCCAGCACTTTGGGGGACAGAGACTATGGCTACACCTTC
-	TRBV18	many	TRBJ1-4	CASSPGRLNEKLFF	TGTGCCAGCTCACCGGGACGGCTTAATGAAAAACTGTTTTTT
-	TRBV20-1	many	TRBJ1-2	CSAARNLRSGGYTF	TGCAGTGCCGCTAGAAATTTGAGGTCTGGTGGCTACACCTTC
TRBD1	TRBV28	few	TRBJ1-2	CASRAPGTGHGYTF	TGTGCCAGCAGGGCCCCCGGGACAGGGCATGGCTACACCTTC
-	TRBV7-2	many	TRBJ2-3	CAKATPLPGGDTQYF	TGTGCCAAAGCTACACCTCTTCCGGGCGGAGATACGCAGTATTTT
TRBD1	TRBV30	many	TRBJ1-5	CAWSSRGRGDQPQHF	TGTGCCTGGAGCAGCCGGGGCAGGGGGGATCAGCCCCAGCATTTT
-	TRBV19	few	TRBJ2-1	CATMKDSSYNEQFF	TGTGCCACCATGAAAGACAGCTCCTACAATGAGCAGTTCTTC
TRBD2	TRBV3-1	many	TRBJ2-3	CASSRVTGGGADTQYF	TGTGCCAGCAGCCGAGTAACGGGAGGCGGCGCAGATACGCAGTATTTT
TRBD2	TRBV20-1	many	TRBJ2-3	CSAPGTSGRASTDTQYF	TGCAGTGCTCCAGGGACTAGCGGGAGGGCTAGCACAGATACGCAGTATTTT
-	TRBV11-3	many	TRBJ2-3	CASSLDPGYTQYF	TGTGCCAGCAGCTTGGACCCCGGGTATACGCAGTATTTT
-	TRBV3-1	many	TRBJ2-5	CASSQVWGETQYF	TGTGCCAGCAGCCAAGTCTGGGGAGAGACCCAGTACTTC
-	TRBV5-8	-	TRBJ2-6	CASSPAFGARYEGANVLTF	TGTGCCAGCAGCCCCGCATTCGGGGCACGATACGAAGGGGCCAACGTCCTGACTTTC
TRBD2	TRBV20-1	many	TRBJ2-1	CSAAPSGTILLISYNEQFF	TGCAGTGCCGCCCCTAGCGGGACGATCCTTCTCATCTCCTACAATGAGCAGTTCTTC
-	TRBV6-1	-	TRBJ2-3	CASRNSRPSTDTQYF	TGTGCCAGCCGAAACAGCAGGCCTAGCACAGATACGCAGTATTTT
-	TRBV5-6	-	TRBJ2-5	CASSLTRRGETQYF	TGTGCCAGCAGCTTGACGAGGCGAGGAGAGACCCAGTACTTC
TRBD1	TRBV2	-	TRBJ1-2	CASSGQGQGYGYTF	TGTGCCAGCAGCGGACAGGGGCAAGGCTATGGCTACACCTTC